This TCR beta chain was captured in a study of Graves' ophthalmopathy and Graves' hyperthyroidism. This clonotype was detected many times. The antigen is undetermined. The V end was cut by 8 bases, the J end by 1 base, with 12 bases between. CDR1 LNHDA and CDR2 SQIVND come from the germline V gene (reference sequence). The CDR3 loop spans 15 amino acids. Hyperthyroidism patients were newly diagnosed, ill under 2 months, and aged 18 to 65 years. Reliance was placed on clinical symptoms, serum thyroxine, TRAb, thyroid ultrasound and orbital computed tomography for diagnosis. Study-level results: The authors also found most expanded thyroid clonotypes above 0.001 frequency in blood. Cross-validated, the 13-signature model showed 87.88%/81.08% sensitivity/specificity, and 80%/75% in the test set.

For repertoire sequencing, the TCR beta CDR3 regions were amplified from RNA transcripts. The authors performed first-round RT-PCR with HTBI primers and then a second-round multiplex PCR. TCRdb reprocessed the multiplex PCR reads via MiXCR and lists one record per CDR3 protein. In the table there are about 620,000 distinct CDR3 sequences, 20% to 25% of which are singletons. This chain connects TRBV19 to TRBJ1-6, with D unclear. The sequence came from a woman under 30 with stable Graves' hyperthyroidism. Some clones in this sample may be carry-over from other donors' samples. The sample was peripheral blood. The CDR3 protein is CASYDSGSYNSPLHF. CDR3 DNA: TGTGCCAGTTACGATTCCGGGTCCTATAATTCACCCCTCCACTTT. The entire variable domain, with the rest obtained from reference TRBV19 and TRBJ1-6, is as follows: DGGITQSPKYLFRKEGQNVTLSCEQNLNHDAMYWYRQDPGQGLRLIYYSQIVNDFQKGDIAEGYSVSREKKESFPLTVTSAQKNPTAFYLCASYDSGSYNSPLHFGNGTRLTVT.